Following are 20 T cell receptor beta chains from one sample sequenced in a study of Ad26.COV2.S vaccination and SARS-CoV-2 variants. Using immunoSEQ multiplex PCR, the repertoire was profiled, and TCRdb retains in-frame clones only, with some absent. The table has roughly 180,000 clones, roughly 89% seen once. Sequenced material: peripheral blood, taken after recovery from COVID-19. These receptors all come from a human donor who had recovered from COVID-19.

The chain uses TRBV5-8 and TRBJ2-5, with D uncertain. The germline V and J ends were trimmed by 3 bases and 0 bases, with 9 bases remaining between them. Germline V lookup: CDR1 SGHTS, CDR2 YDEGEE. This CDR3 comprises 14 residues. The CDR3 sequence: CASSSTDNQETQYF. CDR3 coding DNA: TGTGCCAGCAGCTCAACAGACAACCAAGAGACCCAGTACTTC.

The genes are TRBV2 and TRBJ2-1; D is undetermined. Looked up from germline, CDR1 is SNHLY and CDR2 is FYNNEI. The CDR3 covers 12 residues. V was trimmed by 8 bases and J by 7 bases, leaving 12 bases between them. The CDR3 DNA reads as TGTGCCAGCGGCTTCGAATGGAATGAGCAGTTCTTC. Amino acid sequence: CASGFEWNEQFF.

The gene calls are TRBV3-1 (or the pseudogene TRBV3-2) and TRBJ1-5; D call uncertain. V lost 0 bases and J lost 6, with 12 bases in between. Germline V gene lookup returns CDR1 LGHDT and CDR2 YNNKEL (reference sequence). The CDR3 length is 15 residues. CDR3 sequence reads: CASSQDRGGSQPQHF. The CDR3 DNA sequence: TGTGCCAGCAGCCAAGATCGGGGAGGTAGTCAGCCCCAGCATTTT.

The chain combines TRBV6-5 with TRBJ2-4; 10 nucleotides match TRBD1. Germline lookup yields CDR1 MNHEY and CDR2 SVGAGI. With 2 bases clipped from V and 1 base from J, the junction kept 2 bases outside the gene matches. CDR3 length: 16 amino acids. The CDR3 loop is CASSYTGQGAKNIQYF. The CDR3 nucleotides are TGTGCCAGCAGTTACACGGGACAGGGGGCCAAAAACATTCAGTACTTC.

V and J are TRBV7-8 and TRBJ2-7; D uncertain. Trimming pared 2 bases from V and 4 bases from J, leaving 12 bases between. CDR1 is SGHVS and CDR2 is FQNEAQ in the germline V gene. The CDR3 extends over 14 amino acids. The CDR3 sequence is CASSLMGNIYEQYF. The CDR3 bases are TGTGCCAGCAGCTTAATGGGGAATATATACGAGCAGTACTTC.

The chain couples TRBV28 to TRBJ2-7; 8 bases map to TRBD1. The CDR3 covers 14 residues. CDR1 is MDHEN, CDR2 SYDVKM, per germline. The ends lost 3 bases at V and 3 bases at J; junction bases unmatched: 4. The CDR3 DNA sequence: TGTGCCAGCAGTTTTTACGGACAGGGCTACGAGCAGTACTTC. Translation: CASSFYGQGYEQYF.

The rearrangement uses TRBV7-9 and TRBJ1-1, with 9 bases lining up with TRBD1. The length of the CDR3 is 14 residues. V lost 5 bases, J lost 4 bases, and 5 bases stayed unmatched. Germline V gene lookup returns CDR1 SEHNR and CDR2 FQNEAQ (reference sequence). Here the CDR3 reads CASSHRGQGTEAFF. CDR3 DNA: TGTGCCAGCAGCCACAGGGGGCAGGGCACTGAAGCTTTCTTT.

V is TRBV5-1 and J is TRBJ1-6, with D unclear. CDR1 SGHRS and CDR2 YFSETQ come from the germline V gene. The CDR3 is 14 residues long. V lost 5 bases to trimming and J lost 0 bases, with 6 bases between them. CDR3 in DNA: TGCGCCAGCAGTCTGGGCTCCTATAATTCACCCCTCCACTTT. This sequence encodes CASSLGSYNSPLHF.

V gene TRBV7-3 combines with J gene TRBJ1-3, with D possibly TRBD1 on 5 matching bases. V lost 5 bases, J lost 0 bases, and 14 bases lay in between. CDR1 is SGHTA and CDR2 is FQGTGA in the germline V gene. This CDR3 contains 16 residues. The CDR3 is CASSPGTANSGNTIYF. The CDR3 coding sequence is TGTGCCAGCAGCCCCGGGACTGCGAACTCTGGAAACACCATATATTTT.

This clone came up once. At one of its ends the junction is not consistent with the germline gene, which may arise from a read error. V and J are TRBV24-1 and TRBJ2-7; maybe TRBD2 (5 bases). This CDR3 contains 11 residues. Looked up from germline, CDR1 is KGHDR and CDR2 is SFDVKD. The CDR3 here is CAASEGHEQYF. The CDR3, as DNA: TGTGCCGCCAGTGAGGGTCACGAGCAGTACTTC.

The V and J genes are TRBV7-2 and TRBJ1-4; possibly TRBD1 for D (5 bases). With 4 bases removed from V and 6 bases from J, the gap between germline ends came to 12 bases. CDR3 size: 14 residues. CDR1 SGHTA and CDR2 FQGNSA come from the germline V gene. CDR3 sequence (DNA): TGTGCCAGCAGCTACCCGGGGGGGGATGAAAAACTGTTTTTT. Protein: CASSYPGGDEKLFF.

V is TRBV9 and J is TRBJ1-3; D is perhaps TRBD1 (6 bases). Germline V gives CDR1 SGDLS, CDR2 YYNGEE. The CDR3 length is 15 residues. The V gene lost 2 bases and the J gene lost 3 bases, with 12 bases spanning the gap. CDR3 amino acids: CASSVRGGIGNTIYF. The CDR3 nucleotides are TGTGCCAGCAGCGTCCGAGGGGGTATTGGAAACACCATATATTTT.

The chain employs TRBV7-9 and TRBJ2-5; 8 bases match TRBD1. The CDR3 consists of 15 residues. The ends lost 5 bases at V and 5 bases at J; junction bases unmatched: 10. The germline gives CDR1 SEHNR, CDR2 FQNEAQ (reference sequence). DNA for the CDR3: TGTGCCAGCAGCGCGGACAGGGCACCATTTGAGACCCAGTACTTC. It codes for CASSADRAPFETQYF.

This clone was seen just once. The genes are TRBV29-1 and TRBJ2-2; D ambiguous. The CDR3 runs to 13 residues. The V end was cut by 7 bases, the J end by 3 bases, with 12 bases between. Germline V gives CDR1 SQVTM, CDR2 ANQGSEA. CDR3 DNA: TGCAGCGCGGAACGATCGGACACCGGGGAGCTGTTTTTT. Its translation is CSAERSDTGELFF.

This clone has more than one count but fewer than ten. The same CDR3 can be traced to other DNA sequences in this sample. The V call is TRBV27, the J call TRBJ1-2, with D unclear. Germline-derived CDR1 and CDR2 are MNHEY and SMNVEV (reference sequence). The CDR3 loop spans 12 amino acids. Trimming stripped 6 bases from V and 4 bases from J, with 9 bases between. Written as DNA, the CDR3 is TGTGCCAGCAGCCCGAGAGGCTATGGCTACACCTTC. It codes for CASSPRGYGYTF.

The V call is TRBV5-1, the J call TRBJ1-2; maybe TRBD1 (6 bases). Trimming cost V 0 bases and J 5 bases, with 14 bases left between them. Germline-derived CDR1 and CDR2 are SGHRS and YFSETQ. This CDR3 has 15 amino acids. The CDR3 nucleotides read TGCGCCAGCAGCTTGGGGAGGGGGATGGATTATGGCTACACCTTC. Translated: CASSLGRGMDYGYTF.

This sequence joins TRBV5-4 and TRBJ1-1, with D unclear. V was shortened by 3 bases and J by 1 base, with 13 bases between the two germline ends. The CDR3 spans 15 residues. Germline V gene data show CDR1 as SGHNT and CDR2 as YYREEE (reference sequence). DNA for the CDR3: TGTGCCAGCAGCTCGGGCCGAGGGCCGAACACTGAAGCTTTCTTT. Its translation: CASSSGRGPNTEAFF.

The J gene is TRBJ2-2, the V gene TRBV4-2; 12 bases fit TRBD2. Germline CDR1 is LGHNA and CDR2 is YNFKEQ. V shed 4 bases, J shed 5 bases, and the junction held 2 bases outside the gene matches. This CDR3 contains 15 residues. CDR3: CASSPGTSGTGELFF. The CDR3 DNA reads as TGTGCCAGCAGCCCCGGGACTAGCGGGACCGGGGAGCTGTTTTTT.

The V and J genes are TRBV7-2 and TRBJ1-4, with D perhaps matching TRBD1 (5 bases). The V gene's germline CDR1 is SGHTA and CDR2 FQGNSA. This CDR3 contains 16 residues. V dropped 5 bases and J dropped 7 bases, with 20 bases sitting between them. CDR3 region: CASSPAGGRRGEKLFF. CDR3 nucleotide sequence: TGTGCCAGCAGCCCCGCCGGGGGGAGGCGTGGTGAAAAACTGTTTTTT.

A few counts support this clone. This chain connects TRBV3-1 (or the pseudogene TRBV3-2) to TRBJ1-3; D unclear. The CDR3 is 16 amino acids. Deletions cut 0 bases from V and 2 bases from J, with 11 bases between. Per germline, CDR1 LGHDT and CDR2 YNNKEL (reference sequence). The CDR3 nucleotides are TGTGCCAGCAGCCAAGATATCGGGTTGGCTGGAAACACCATATATTTT. Translation: CASSQDIGLAGNTIYF.